The TCR beta chain described here comes from a study of beta chain features in type 1 diabetes. Looking at the study overall: Cell yields, gender and age were similar in healthy donors and patients.

Germline V gene data show CDR1 as LNHDA and CDR2 as SQIVND (reference sequence). This CDR3 comprises 14 residues. With V trimmed by 4 bases and J by 2 bases, 1 base remained unmatched. What was sequenced were expressed TCRB transcripts, since all of the isolated RNA had been reverse transcribed. The protocol was immunoSEQ multiplex PCR, while the TCRdb copy is restricted to in-frame clones and leaves out a portion. The table lists a few hundred thousand clones, 14% of them singletons, with roughly 0.019% in the top ten. Study conclusions and caveats: Across patients, naive, central memory and Treg TCRB repertoires exhibited apparently greater similarity than was observed across healthy donors. Insertions at VDJ junctions were less frequent in type 1 diabetes patients. These patients also deleted more nucleotides at the same junctions. Within each of all four CD4+ subsets, Type 1 diabetes patients had TCRB CDR3s that were moderately but significantly shorter.

Central memory, naive, regulatory and stem cell-like memory CD4+ cells were sorted by CD45RO/CCR7/CD25/CD127/CD95/CD27. This clone was counted only a few times. Its antigen is still unknown. The sequence was collected from a man aged 25-45 years with type 1 diabetes. This chain uses TRBV19 with TRBJ2-5, with 10 nucleotides matching TRBD2. Sequenced material: naive CD4+ T cells from blood. Here the CDR3 reads CASSRTSGQETQYF. In DNA form, the CDR3 reads TGTGCCAGTAGTAGGACTAGCGGTCAAGAGACCCAGTACTTC.